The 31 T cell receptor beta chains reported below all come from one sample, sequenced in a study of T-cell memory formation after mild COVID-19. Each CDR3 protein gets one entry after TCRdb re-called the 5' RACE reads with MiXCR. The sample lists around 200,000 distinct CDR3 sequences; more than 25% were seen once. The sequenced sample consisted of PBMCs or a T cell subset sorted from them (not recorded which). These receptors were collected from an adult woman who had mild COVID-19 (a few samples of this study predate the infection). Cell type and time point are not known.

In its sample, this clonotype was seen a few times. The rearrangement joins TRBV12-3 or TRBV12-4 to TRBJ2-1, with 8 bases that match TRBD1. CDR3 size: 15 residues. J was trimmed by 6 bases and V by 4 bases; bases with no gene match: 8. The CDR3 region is CASSSRRTGFNEQFF. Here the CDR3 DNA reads TGTGCCAGCAGTTCTCGAAGGACAGGGTTCAATGAGCAGTTCTTC.

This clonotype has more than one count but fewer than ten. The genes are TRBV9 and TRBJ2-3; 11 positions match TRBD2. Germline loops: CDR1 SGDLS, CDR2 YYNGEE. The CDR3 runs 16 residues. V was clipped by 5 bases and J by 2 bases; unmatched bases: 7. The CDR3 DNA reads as TGTGCCAGCAGTACCCTAGCGGGAGGTTCCACAGATACGCAGTATTTT. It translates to CASSTLAGGSTDTQYF.

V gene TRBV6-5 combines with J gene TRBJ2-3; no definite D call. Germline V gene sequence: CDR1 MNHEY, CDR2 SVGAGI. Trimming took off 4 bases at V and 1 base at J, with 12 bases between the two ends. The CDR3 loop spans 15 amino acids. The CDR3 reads CASSWIRVGTDTQYF. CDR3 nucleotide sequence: TGTGCCAGCAGTTGGATTAGGGTCGGCACAGATACGCAGTATTTT.

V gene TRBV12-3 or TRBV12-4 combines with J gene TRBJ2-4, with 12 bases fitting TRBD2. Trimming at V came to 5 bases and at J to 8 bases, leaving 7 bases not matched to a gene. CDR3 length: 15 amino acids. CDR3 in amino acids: CASSPPSGGAHIQYF. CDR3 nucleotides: TGTGCCAGCAGTCCTCCTAGCGGGGGGGCTCACATTCAGTACTTC.

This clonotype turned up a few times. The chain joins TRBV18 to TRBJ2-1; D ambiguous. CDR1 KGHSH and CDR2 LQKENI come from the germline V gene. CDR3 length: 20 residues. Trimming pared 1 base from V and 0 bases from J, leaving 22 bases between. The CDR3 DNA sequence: TGTGCCAGCTCACCACGTTCGGTGACCGGTGGACGTAGCTCCTACAATGAGCAGTTCTTC. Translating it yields CASSPRSVTGGRSSYNEQFF. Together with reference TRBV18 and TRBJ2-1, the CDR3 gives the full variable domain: NAGVMQNPRHLVRRRGQEARLRCSPMKGHSHVYWYRQLPEEGLKFMVYLQKENIIDESGMPKERFSAEFPKEGPSILRIQQVVRGDSAAYFCASSPRSVTGGRSSYNEQFFGPGTRLTVL.

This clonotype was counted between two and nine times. DNA for the CDR3: TGTGCCAGCAGCTCAGTAAAAGCAGGGCCAGATACGCAGTATTTT. It specifies CASSSVKAGPDTQYF. This sequence joins TRBV7-3 and TRBJ2-3; D may be TRBD1 (5 bases). The CDR3 contains 15 residues. Germline V CDR1 and CDR2: SGHTA, FQGTGA. Trimming removed 4 bases at V and 4 bases at J, with 15 bases between.

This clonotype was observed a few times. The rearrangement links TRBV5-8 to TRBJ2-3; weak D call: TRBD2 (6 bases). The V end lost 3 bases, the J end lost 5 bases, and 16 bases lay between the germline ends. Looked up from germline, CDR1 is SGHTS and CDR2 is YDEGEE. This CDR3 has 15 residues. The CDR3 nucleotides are TGTGCCAGCAGCTCCGTTGGGACTTCTAGAGATACGCAGTATTTT. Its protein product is CASSSVGTSRDTQYF.

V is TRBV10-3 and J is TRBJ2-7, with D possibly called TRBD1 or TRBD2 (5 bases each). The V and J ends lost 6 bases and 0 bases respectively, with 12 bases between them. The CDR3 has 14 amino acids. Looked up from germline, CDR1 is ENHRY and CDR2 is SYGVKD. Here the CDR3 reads CAISGDPSSYEQYF. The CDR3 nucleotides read TGTGCCATCAGCGGGGACCCGAGCTCCTACGAGCAGTACTTC.

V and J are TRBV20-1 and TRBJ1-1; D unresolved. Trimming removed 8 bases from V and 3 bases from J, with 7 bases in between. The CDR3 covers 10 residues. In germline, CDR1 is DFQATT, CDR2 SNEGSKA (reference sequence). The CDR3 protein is CSPADTEAFF. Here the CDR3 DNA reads TGCAGTCCCGCCGACACTGAAGCTTTCTTT.

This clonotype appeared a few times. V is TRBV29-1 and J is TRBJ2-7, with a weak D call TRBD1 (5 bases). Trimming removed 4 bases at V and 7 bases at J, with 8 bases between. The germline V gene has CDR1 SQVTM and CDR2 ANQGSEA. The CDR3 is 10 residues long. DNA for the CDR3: TGCAGCGTTGGTACAGGAGAGCAGTACTTC. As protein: CSVGTGEQYF.

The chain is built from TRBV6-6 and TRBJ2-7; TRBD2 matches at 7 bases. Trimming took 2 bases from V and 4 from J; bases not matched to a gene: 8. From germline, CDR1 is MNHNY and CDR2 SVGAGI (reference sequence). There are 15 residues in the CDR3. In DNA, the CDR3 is TGTGCCAGCAGTTACCCGGAGGCGGGAGTATACGAGCAGTACTTC. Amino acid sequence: CASSYPEAGVYEQYF.

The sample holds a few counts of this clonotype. The CDR3 nucleotides read TGCAGTGCTAGTGAGGGGGACTATTCACCCCTCCACTTT. It encodes CSASEGDYSPLHF. This chain uses TRBV20-1 with TRBJ1-6; D may be TRBD1 (6 bases). The germline V gene has CDR1 DFQATT and CDR2 SNEGSKA (reference sequence). The CDR3 covers 13 residues. Trimming stripped 3 bases from V and 8 bases from J, with 11 bases between.

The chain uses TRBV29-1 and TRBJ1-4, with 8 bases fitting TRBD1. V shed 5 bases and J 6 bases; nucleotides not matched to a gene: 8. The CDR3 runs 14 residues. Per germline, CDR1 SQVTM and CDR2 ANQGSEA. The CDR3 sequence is CSVPRHRGDEKLFF. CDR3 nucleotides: TGCAGCGTTCCACGTCACAGGGGGGATGAAAAACTGTTTTTT.

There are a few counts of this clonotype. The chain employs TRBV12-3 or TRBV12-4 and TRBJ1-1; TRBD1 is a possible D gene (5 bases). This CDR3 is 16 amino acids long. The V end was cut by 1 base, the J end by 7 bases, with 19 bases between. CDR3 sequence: CASSLESWGSKGEAFF. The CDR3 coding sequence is TGTGCCAGCAGTTTAGAGTCGTGGGGGTCTAAAGGTGAAGCTTTCTTT.

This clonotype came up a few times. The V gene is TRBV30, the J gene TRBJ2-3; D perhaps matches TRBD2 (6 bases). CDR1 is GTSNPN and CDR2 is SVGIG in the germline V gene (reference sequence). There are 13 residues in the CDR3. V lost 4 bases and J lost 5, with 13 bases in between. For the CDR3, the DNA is TGTGCCTGGACTAGGGACTTTAAAGATACGCAGTATTTT. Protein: CAWTRDFKDTQYF.

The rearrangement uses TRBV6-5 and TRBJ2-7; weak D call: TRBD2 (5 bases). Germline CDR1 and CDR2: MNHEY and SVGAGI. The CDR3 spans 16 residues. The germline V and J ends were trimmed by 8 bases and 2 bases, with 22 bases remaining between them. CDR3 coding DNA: TGTGCCAGCTTCCGAACTGATCGAGGGCGAACCTACGAGCAGTACTTC. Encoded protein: CASFRTDRGRTYEQYF.

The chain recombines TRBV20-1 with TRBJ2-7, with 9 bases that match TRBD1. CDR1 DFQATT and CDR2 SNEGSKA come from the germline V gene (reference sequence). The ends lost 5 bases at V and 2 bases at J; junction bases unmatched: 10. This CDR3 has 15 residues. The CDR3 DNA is TGCAGTGCTTCAAGATACCGGGACAGGGCCTACGAGCAGTACTTC. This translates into CSASRYRDRAYEQYF.

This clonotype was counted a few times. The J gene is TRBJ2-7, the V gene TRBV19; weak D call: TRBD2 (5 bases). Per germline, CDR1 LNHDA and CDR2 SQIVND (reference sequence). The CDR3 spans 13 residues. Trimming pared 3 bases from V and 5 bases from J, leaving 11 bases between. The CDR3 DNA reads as TGTGCCAGTAGTATTGGGCTAGCCAACGAGCAGTACTTC. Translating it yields CASSIGLANEQYF.

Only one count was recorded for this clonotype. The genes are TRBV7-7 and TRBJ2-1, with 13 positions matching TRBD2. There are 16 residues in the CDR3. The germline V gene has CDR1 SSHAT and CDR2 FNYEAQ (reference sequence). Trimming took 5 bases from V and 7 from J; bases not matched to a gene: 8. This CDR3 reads CASSAVLAGGPNEQFF. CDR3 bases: TGTGCCAGCAGCGCGGTACTAGCGGGGGGGCCGAATGAGCAGTTCTTC. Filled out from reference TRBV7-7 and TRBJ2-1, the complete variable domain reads GAGVSQSPRYKVTKRGQDVTLRCDPISSHATLYWYQQALGQGPEFLTYFNYEAQPDKSGLPSDRFSAERPEGSISTLTIQRTEQRDSAMYRCASSAVLAGGPNEQFFGPGTRLTVL.

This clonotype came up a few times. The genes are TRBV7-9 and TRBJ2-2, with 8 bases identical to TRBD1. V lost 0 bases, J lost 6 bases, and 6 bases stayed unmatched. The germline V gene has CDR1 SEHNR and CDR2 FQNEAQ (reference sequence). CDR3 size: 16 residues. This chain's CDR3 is CASSLAQGALAGELFF. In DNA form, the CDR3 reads TGTGCCAGCAGCTTAGCGCAGGGGGCGCTGGCCGGGGAGCTGTTTTTT.

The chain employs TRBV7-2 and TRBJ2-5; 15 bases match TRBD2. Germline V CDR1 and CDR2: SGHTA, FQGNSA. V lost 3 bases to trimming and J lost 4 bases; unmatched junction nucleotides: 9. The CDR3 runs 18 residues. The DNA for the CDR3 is TGTGCCAGCAGCTTGGCCGGACTAGCGGGAGGGCGGGGAGAGACCCAGTACTTC. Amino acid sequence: CASSLAGLAGGRGETQYF.

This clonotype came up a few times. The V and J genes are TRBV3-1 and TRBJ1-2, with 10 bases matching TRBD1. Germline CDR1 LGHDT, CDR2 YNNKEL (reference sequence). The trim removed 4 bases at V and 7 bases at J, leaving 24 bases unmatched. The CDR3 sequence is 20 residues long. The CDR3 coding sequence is TGTGCCAGCAGCCCGCGCTCTACGAGGACAGGGGGAATATCCCAGGGTGGCTACACCTTC. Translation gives CASSPRSTRTGGISQGGYTF.

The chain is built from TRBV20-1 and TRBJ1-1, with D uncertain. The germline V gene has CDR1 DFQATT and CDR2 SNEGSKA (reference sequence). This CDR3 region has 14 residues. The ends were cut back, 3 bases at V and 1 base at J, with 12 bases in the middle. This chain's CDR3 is CSASEGWTNTEAFF. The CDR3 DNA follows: TGCAGTGCTAGCGAGGGCTGGACGAACACTGAAGCTTTCTTT.

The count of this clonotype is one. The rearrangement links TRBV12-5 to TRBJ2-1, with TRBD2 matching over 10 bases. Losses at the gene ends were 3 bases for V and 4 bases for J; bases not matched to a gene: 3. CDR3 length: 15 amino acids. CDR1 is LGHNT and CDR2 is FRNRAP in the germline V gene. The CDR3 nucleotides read TGTGCTAGTGGTTTAGGACTAGCGGCTTACAATGAGCAGTTCTTC. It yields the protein CASGLGLAAYNEQFF.

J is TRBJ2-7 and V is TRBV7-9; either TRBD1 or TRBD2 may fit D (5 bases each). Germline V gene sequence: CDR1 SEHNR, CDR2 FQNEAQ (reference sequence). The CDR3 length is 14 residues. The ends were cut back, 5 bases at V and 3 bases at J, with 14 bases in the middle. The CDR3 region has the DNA TGTGCCAGCAGCGGGGGTCTAGTTAACTACGAGCAGTACTTC. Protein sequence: CASSGGLVNYEQYF.

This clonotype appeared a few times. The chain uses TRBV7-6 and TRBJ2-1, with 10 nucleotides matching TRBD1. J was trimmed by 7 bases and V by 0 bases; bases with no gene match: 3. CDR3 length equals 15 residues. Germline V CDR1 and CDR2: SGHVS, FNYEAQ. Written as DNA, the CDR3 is TGTGCCAGCAGCTTAGCCGGGACAGGGGTGAATGAGCAGTTCTTC. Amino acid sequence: CASSLAGTGVNEQFF.

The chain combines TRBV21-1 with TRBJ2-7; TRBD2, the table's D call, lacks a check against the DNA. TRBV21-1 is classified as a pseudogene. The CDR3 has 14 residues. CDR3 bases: TGTGCCAGCAGCAAAGGGAGCGGGAGTTACGAGCAGTACTTC. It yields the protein CASSKGSGSYEQYF.

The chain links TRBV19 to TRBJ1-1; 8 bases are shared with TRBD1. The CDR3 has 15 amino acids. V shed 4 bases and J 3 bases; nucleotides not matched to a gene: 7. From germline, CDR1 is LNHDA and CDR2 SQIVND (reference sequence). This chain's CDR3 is CASSSLKDRDTEAFF. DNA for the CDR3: TGTGCCAGTAGTAGTCTGAAGGACAGGGACACTGAAGCTTTCTTT.

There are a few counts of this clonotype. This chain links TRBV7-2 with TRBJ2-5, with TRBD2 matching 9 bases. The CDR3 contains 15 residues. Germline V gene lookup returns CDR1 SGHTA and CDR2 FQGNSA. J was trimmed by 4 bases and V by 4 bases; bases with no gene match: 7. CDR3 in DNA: TGTGCCAGCAGCTCTACCGGGACTAGCTCAGAGACCCAGTACTTC. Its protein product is CASSSTGTSSETQYF.

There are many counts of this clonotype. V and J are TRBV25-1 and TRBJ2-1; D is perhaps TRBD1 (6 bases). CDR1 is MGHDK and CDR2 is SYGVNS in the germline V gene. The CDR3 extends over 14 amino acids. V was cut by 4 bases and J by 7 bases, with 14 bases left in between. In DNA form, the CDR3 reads TGTGCCAGCAGTGGTGTGACAGGAGCTAATGAGCAGTTCTTC. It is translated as CASSGVTGANEQFF.

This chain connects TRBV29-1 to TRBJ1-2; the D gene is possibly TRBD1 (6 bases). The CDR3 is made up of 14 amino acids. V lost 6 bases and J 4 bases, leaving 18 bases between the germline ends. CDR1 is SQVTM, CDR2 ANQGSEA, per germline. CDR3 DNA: TGCAGCGTCACACAGGGCCATGACTCCTATGGCTACACCTTC. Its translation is CSVTQGHDSYGYTF.